Below are 11 T cell receptor beta chains sequenced from a single sample in a study of blood T cell repertoires in COVID-19. Clones were read by immunoSEQ multiplex PCR, and TCRdb kept only the in-frame ones, dropping some. The data contain approximately 300,000 clones, roughly 87% of them singletons. Sequencing used peripheral blood. These receptors originate from a man aged 18 to 30 with active or convalescent COVID-19.

The genes are TRBV6-6 and TRBJ2-7; D possibly corresponds to TRBD2 (6 bases). CDR3 length: 14 amino acids. Trimming shortened V by 2 bases and J by 6 bases, and 14 bases separated the two germline ends. Looked up from germline, CDR1 is MNHNY and CDR2 is SVGAGI (reference sequence). The CDR3 coding sequence is TGTGCCAGCAGTTACGGGCGGTTGGAGGGCGAGCAGTACTTC. Its translation is CASSYGRLEGEQYF.

The rearrangement joins TRBV18 to TRBJ1-2; D uncertain. The CDR3 is 14 amino acids. V lost 5 bases and J 8 bases, leaving 18 bases between the germline ends. Germline CDR1 is KGHSH and CDR2 is LQKENI. The CDR3 sequence: CASSVQDQLSGYTF. CDR3 in DNA: TGTGCCAGCTCAGTGCAAGATCAACTATCCGGCTACACCTTC.

The genes are TRBV10-3 and TRBJ2-1, with D possibly matching TRBD1 (6 bases). The CDR3 is made up of 16 amino acids. CDR1 is ENHRY and CDR2 is SYGVKD in the germline V gene. The germline V and J ends were trimmed by 0 bases and 7 bases, with 16 bases remaining between them. The CDR3 nucleotides are TGTGCCATCAGTGAGTCCAGCCAGGGGATATTGAATGAGCAGTTCTTC. Amino acids: CAISESSQGILNEQFF.

The sample holds one count of this clone. The chain uses TRBV10-3 and TRBJ2-7; D possibly corresponds to TRBD2 (6 bases). This CDR3 comprises 17 residues. V was cut by 0 bases and J by 5 bases, with 20 bases left in between. In germline, CDR1 is ENHRY, CDR2 SYGVKD. CDR3 sequence (DNA): TGTGCCATCAGTGAGTCGCTCGTATCCGGGAGTGGTAACGAGCAGTACTTC. This sequence encodes CAISESLVSGSGNEQYF.

This clone was recorded only once. The V gene is TRBV10-3, the J gene TRBJ1-6; possible D gene TRBD1, 5 bases. Trimming took 2 bases from V and 10 from J, leaving 12 bases between them. The CDR3 has 14 residues. The germline gives CDR1 ENHRY, CDR2 SYGVKD. The CDR3 sequence: CAISEIPEGSPLHF. The CDR3 DNA follows: TGTGCCATCAGTGAGATTCCGGAGGGGTCACCCCTCCACTTT.

This clone was detected only once. The V and J genes are TRBV7-2 and TRBJ2-1; tentative D call: TRBD2 (6 bases). The germline V and J ends were trimmed by 3 bases and 9 bases, with 15 bases remaining between them. The germline V gene encodes CDR1 SGHTA and CDR2 FQGNSA. The CDR3 consists of 14 residues. CDR3 DNA: TGTGCCAGCAGCTTTTCCGATAGCGGTACTGAGCAGTTCTTC. It codes for CASSFSDSGTEQFF.

A remark on this clone: Relative to the germline gene, one junction end is altered; a read error may explain this. The chain recombines TRBV9 with TRBJ2-2; 7 nucleotides match TRBD2. From germline, CDR1 is SGDLS and CDR2 YYNGEE. The CDR3 contains 13 residues. This chain's CDR3 is CASSPWGAGELFF. CDR3 sequence (DNA): TGTGCCAGCAGCCCGTGGGGTGCGGGGGAGTTGTTTTTT.

V gene TRBV27 combines with J gene TRBJ1-6; D remains unclear. The CDR3 covers 12 residues. CDR1 and CDR2 from the germline V gene are MNHEY and SMNVEV (reference sequence). V lost 10 bases and J lost 7, with 11 bases in between. The CDR3 DNA reads as TGTGCCACCAAGGAGGTCAATTCACCCCTCCACTTT. It translates to CATKEVNSPLHF.

The chain carries TRBV6-5 and TRBJ2-3, with unresolved D. Germline V lookup: CDR1 MNHEY, CDR2 SVGAGI. Trimming took off 4 bases at V and 4 bases at J, with 12 bases between the two ends. CDR3 length: 14 residues. CDR3 sequence reads: CASSLAHAADTQYF. CDR3 bases: TGTGCCAGCAGTTTGGCTCACGCAGCAGATACGCAGTATTTT.

The rearrangement joins TRBV27 to TRBJ2-7; TRBD2 matches 12 bases. The CDR3 is 14 amino acids. The germline V gene encodes CDR1 MNHEY and CDR2 SMNVEV (reference sequence). V was clipped by 4 bases and J by 7 bases; unmatched bases: 5. CDR3 DNA: TGTGCCAGCAGTTCGATTGGACTAGCGGGGGAGCAGTACTTC. It encodes CASSSIGLAGEQYF.

The chain is built from TRBV7-9 and TRBJ2-2; D gene uncertain. Per germline, CDR1 SEHNR and CDR2 FQNEAQ (reference sequence). The CDR3 has 15 residues. V was clipped by 6 bases and J by 4 bases, with 15 bases between them. In nucleotides, the CDR3 is TGTGCCAGCAGTAAAACAGACGGTGGCACCGGGGAGCTGTTTTTT. Protein product: CASSKTDGGTGELFF.